This T cell receptor (beta chain) was profiled in a study of blood T cell repertoires in COVID-19. Study as a whole: From the United States, Italy and Spain came samples of acute and convalescent COVID-19.

CDR1 and CDR2 (germline): MDHEN, SYDVKM. Between the trimmed V and J ends, which lost 4 bases and 0 bases, there was a span of 4 bases. CDR3 length: 14 amino acids. How the authors handled the data: Amplification from reference gene primers served as the basis for estimated nucleated cell counts. Profiling relied on immunoSEQ multiplex PCR, and the TCRdb table lists in-frame clones only, not all of them. V, J and clone size derive from that table, while D and trimming were established from the DNA sequence. The table shows approximately 130,000 clones, with roughly 81% occurring only once. This TCR derives from a human donor in a cohort sampled during active COVID-19. V and J are TRBV28 and TRBJ2-6; D call uncertain. Sequencing was done on a sample of peripheral blood. As DNA, the CDR3 is TGTGCCAGCAGTTCCTCCTCTGGGGCCAACGTCCTGACTTTC. This codes for CASSSSSGANVLTF.